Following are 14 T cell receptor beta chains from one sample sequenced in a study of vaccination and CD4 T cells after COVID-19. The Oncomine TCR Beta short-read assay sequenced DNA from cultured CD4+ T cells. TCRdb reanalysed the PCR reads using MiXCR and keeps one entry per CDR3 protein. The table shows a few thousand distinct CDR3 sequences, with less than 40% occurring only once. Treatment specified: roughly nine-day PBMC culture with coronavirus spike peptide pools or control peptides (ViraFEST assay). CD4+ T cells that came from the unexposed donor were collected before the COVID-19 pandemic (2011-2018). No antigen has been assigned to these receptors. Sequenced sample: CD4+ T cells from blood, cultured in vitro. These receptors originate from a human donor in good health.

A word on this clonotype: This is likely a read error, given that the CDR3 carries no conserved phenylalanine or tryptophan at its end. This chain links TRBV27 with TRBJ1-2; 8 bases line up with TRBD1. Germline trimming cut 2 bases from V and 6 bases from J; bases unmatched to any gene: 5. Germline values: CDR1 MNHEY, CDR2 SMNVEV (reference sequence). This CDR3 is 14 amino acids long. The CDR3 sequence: CASSLNPTGDGYTL. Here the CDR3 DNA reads TGTGCCAGCAGTTTAAACCCGACAGGGGATGGCTACACCCTC.

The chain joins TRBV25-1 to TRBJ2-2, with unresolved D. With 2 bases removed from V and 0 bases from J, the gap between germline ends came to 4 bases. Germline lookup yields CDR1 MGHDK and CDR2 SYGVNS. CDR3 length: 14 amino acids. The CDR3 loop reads CASSEIANTGELFF. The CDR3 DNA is TGTGCCAGCAGTGAAATTGCGAACACCGGGGAGCTGTTTTTT.

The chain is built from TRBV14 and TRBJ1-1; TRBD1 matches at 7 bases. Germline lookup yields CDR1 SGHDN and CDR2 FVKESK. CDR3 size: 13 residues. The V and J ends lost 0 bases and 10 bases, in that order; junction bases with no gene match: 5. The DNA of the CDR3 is TGTGCCAGCAGCCAAGATGTTCAGGGGGTAGCTTTCTTT. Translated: CASSQDVQGVAFF.

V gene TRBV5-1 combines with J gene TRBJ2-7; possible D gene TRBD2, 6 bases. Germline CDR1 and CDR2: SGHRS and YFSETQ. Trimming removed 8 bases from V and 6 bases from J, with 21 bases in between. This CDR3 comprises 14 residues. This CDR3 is CASFAGRTTGEQYF. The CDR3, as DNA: TGCGCCAGTTTCGCGGGACGGACTACGGGCGAGCAGTACTTC.

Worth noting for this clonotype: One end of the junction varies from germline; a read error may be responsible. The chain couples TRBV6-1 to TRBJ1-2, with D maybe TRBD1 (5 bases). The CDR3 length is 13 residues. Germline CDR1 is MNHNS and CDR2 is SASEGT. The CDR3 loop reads CASSEAEGYRPAF. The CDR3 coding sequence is TGTGCCAGCAGTGAAGCGGAGGGGTACCGACCCGCCTTC.

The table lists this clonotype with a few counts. The CDR3 bases are TGTGCCACCAGTGATTACAGGGGAGGCTACACCTTC. Its translation: CATSDYRGGYTF. This chain links TRBV24-1 with TRBJ1-2; 7 nucleotides match TRBD1. CDR1 KGHDR and CDR2 SFDVKD come from the germline V gene. The CDR3 extends over 12 amino acids. Germline trimming cut 2 bases from V and 8 bases from J; bases unmatched to any gene: 1.

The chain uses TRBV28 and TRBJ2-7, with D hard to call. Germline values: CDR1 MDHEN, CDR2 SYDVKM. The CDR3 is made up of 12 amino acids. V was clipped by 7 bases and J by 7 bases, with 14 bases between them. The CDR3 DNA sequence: TGTGCCAGCAAACGAGGCCTTCGGGAGCAGTACTTC. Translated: CASKRGLREQYF.

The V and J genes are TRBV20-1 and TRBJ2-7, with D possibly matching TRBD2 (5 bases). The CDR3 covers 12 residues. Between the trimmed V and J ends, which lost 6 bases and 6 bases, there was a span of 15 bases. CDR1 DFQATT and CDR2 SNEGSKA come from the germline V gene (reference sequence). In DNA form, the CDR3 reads TGCAGTGCCCCTACGCGGGTGGGCGAGCAGTACTTC. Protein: CSAPTRVGEQYF.

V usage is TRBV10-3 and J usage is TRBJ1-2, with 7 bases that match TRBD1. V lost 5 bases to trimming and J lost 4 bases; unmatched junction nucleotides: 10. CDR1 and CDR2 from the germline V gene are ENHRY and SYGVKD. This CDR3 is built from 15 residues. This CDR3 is CAISPTDWDSYGYTF. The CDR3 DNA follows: TGTGCCATCAGTCCCACCGATTGGGACAGCTATGGCTACACCTTC.

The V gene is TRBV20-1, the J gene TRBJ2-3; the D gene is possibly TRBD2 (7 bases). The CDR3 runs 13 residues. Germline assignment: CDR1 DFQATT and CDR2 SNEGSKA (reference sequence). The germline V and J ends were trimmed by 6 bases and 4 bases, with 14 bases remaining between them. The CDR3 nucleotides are TGCAGTGCCGGACAGAGCGGGGCAGATACGCAGTATTTT. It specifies CSAGQSGADTQYF.

The CDR3 region is CASSLTTGVPYEQYF. Written as DNA, the CDR3 is TGTGCCAGCAGTTTAACTACGGGGGTGCCCTACGAGCAGTACTTC. The chain carries TRBV28 and TRBJ2-7; perhaps TRBD2 as D (6 bases). Trimming removed 2 bases from V and 2 bases from J, with 13 bases in between. CDR1 MDHEN and CDR2 SYDVKM come from the germline V gene. This CDR3 comprises 15 residues.

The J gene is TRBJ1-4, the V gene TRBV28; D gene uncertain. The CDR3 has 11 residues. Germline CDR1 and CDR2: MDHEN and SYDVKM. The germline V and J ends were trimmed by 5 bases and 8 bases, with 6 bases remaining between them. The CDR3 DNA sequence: TGTGCCAGCAGTCGCCAAGAAAAACTGTTTTTT. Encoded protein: CASSRQEKLFF. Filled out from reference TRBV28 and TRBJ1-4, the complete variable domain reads DVKVTQSSRYLVKRTGEKVFLECVQDMDHENMFWYRQDPGLGLRLIYFSYDVKMKEKGDIPEGYSVSREKKERFSLILESASTNQTSMYLCASSRQEKLFFGSGTQLSVL.

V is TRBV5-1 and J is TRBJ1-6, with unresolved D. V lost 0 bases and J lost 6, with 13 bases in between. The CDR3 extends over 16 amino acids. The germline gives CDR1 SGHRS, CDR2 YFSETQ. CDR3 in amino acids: CASSLDQAGVNSPLHF. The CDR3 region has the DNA TGCGCCAGCAGCTTGGATCAGGCCGGGGTTAATTCACCCCTCCACTTT.

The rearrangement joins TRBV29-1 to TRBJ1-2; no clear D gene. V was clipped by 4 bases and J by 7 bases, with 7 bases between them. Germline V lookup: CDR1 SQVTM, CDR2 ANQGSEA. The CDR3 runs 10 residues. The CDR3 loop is CSVGEAGYTF. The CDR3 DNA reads TGCAGCGTTGGAGAGGCTGGCTACACCTTC.